Sequencing of this T cell receptor gamma chain was carried out in a study of Vδ1+ human thymocytes (dated by TCRdb to 2017 to 2018). Background on the whole study: As a data resource, the study described the mRNA-level TRG and TRD CDR3 repertoires found in highly purified Vdelta1+ thymocytes taken from young children. The multiplex-based CDR3 amplicon strategy had previously been validated against 5'RACE-based CDR3 amplicon generation methods. General study outcomes and caveats: Numerous TRG clonotypes were shared among donors (up to roughly 7x10^3), while TRD repertoires were essentially private (a maximum of roughly 100 shared). Because unexpected Vdelta2 sequences could lead to misinterpretation of bulk repertoire data, the authors recommended using highly purified populations and single-cell validation. About 18% of thymic TRD sequences were found to be Vdelta2 (and few were Vdelta3) despite high sort purity, in contrast to peripheral blood Vdelta1+ controls. Donors did not cluster by age or sex, so the analyses were not stratified by age or sex. In contrast to oligoclonal peripheral blood repertoires, thymic TRG and TRD repertoires appeared to be highly polyclonal with Gaussian CDR3 length distributions.

Thymic samples were depleted of alphabeta T cells, then CD3+ TCRVdelta1+ TCRVdelta2- thymocytes were FACS-sorted. The purity of the sorted Vdelta1+ thymocytes was between roughly 98% and 99.6%. The thymic specimens were obtained from fewer than ten paediatric patients who were undergoing corrective cardiac surgery and ranged in age from about 5 days to 16 months. Thymic tissue was dispersed, and mononuclear cells were isolated on a Histopaque-1077 density gradient. Staining used anti-TCRVdelta1 clone TS8.2, anti-TCRVdelta2 clone B6, anti-CD3 clone HIT3a and anti-TCRalphabeta clone IP26 antibodies. RNA was isolated using the RNeasy mini kit, and reverse transcription was performed with Superscript III. CDR3 amplicons were generated by multiplex PCR with pooled V-gene forward primers and a constant-region reverse primer carrying Illumina adaptor overhangs. After gel purification, amplicons were indexed with Nextera index primers over roughly 8 extra PCR cycles and were then purified with AMPure XP beads. The libraries were sequenced on an Illumina MiSeq using paired-end 250 bp reads, dual indexing and a 20% PhiX spike-in. As for the authors' bioinformatics: FastQC was used to quality check the reads, while ea-utils fastq-join merged the TRG read pairs. Sequences were annotated with IMGT/HighV-QUEST, keeping only productive sequences with unambiguous V-gene assignment; clonotypes were defined by identical CDR3 sequence. For downstream analysis, VDJtools 1.1.1, tcR 2.2.3, Treemap and vegan Shannon diversity in R 3.4.4 were used. Public reads were reanalyzed in TCRdb with CATT, and rows carrying the same DNA were merged afterwards. TCRdb's processing, not the authors' own work, is the source of the V and J calls. Across this sample there are about 22,000 gamma-chain clones, with approximately 14% seen only once. Of the sample, under 2.5% is held by the ten largest clones.

The CDR3 covers 15 residues, taking in both the cysteine and the phenylalanine. Only the CDR3 DNA stays, 45 bases, in frame from base 1. The germline V gene supplies CDR1 EGSTGY and CDR2 YDSYTSSV. V and J are trimmed by 11 bases and 0 bases, and the gene matches miss 16 bases of the junction. This clone has only a few counts. No antigen is known for it. No much larger clone is present one base from it, and per-base qualities are unavailable. This receptor was identified in a child under two years old who had congenital heart surgery. Here the chain combines TRGV4 and TRGJ1 or TRGJ2. The material sequenced was Vdelta1+ gamma-delta thymocytes from the thymus. Sample cell subset or site, as interpreted from the label and publication: FACS-sorted CD3+ TCRalphabeta- TCRVdelta1+ TCRVdelta2- thymocytes. The encoded CDR3 is CAIETKPRNYYKKLF. The DNA is as follows: TGTGCCATCGAAACCAAACCTAGGAATTATTATAAGAAACTCTTT.